This record covers a single T cell receptor (beta chain). Germline lookup yields CDR1 SGHRS and CDR2 YFSETQ. This CDR3 comprises 14 residues. Trimming left V 1 base short and J 1 base short, with 6 bases between. The record originates from a study of cytomegalovirus exposure and HLA in healthy donors. PCR employed 60 Vbeta and 13 Jbeta primers. The data were produced by immunoSEQ multiplex PCR, yet TCRdb's version contains in-frame clones alone and is incomplete. The sample holds approximately 90,000 clones; around four fifths are singletons and the top ten take more than 1.3%. This TCR was sampled from a male donor in good health and CMV-seronegative. The V call is TRBV5-1, the J call TRBJ2-1, with no clear D. The material sequenced was PBMCs. CDR3 loop: CASSLFSSYNEQFF. Here the CDR3 DNA reads TGCGCCAGCAGCTTGTTCAGTTCCTACAATGAGCAGTTCTTC.